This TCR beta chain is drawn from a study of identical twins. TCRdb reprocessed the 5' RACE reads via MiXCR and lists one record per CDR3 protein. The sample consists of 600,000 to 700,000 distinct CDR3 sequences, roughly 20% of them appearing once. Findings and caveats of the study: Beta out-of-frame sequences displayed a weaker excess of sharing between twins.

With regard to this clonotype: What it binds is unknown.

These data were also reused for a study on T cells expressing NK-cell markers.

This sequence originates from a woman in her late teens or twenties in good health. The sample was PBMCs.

CDR3 DNA: TGCGCCAGCAGCCAAGATGGGGGGAGGCATCCGGACACTGAAGCTTTCTTT. Amino acids: CASSQDGGRHPDTEAFF. This sequence joins TRBV4-3 and TRBJ1-1; weak D call: TRBD1 (5 bases). Germline CDR1 reads LGHNA; CDR2 reads YSLEER. Trimming took off 0 bases at V and 3 bases at J, with 17 bases between the two ends. The CDR3 spans 17 residues.